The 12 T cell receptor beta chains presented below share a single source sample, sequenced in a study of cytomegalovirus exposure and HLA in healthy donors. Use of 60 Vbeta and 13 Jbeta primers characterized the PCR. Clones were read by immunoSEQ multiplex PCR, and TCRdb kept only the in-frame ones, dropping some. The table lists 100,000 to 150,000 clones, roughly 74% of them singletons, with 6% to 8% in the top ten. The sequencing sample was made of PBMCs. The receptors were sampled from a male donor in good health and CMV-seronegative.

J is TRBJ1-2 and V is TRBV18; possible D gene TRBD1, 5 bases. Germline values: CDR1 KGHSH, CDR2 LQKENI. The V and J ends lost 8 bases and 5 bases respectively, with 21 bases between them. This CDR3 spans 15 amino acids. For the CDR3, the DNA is TGTGCCAGCGTACCTCAGGGAGGGGACCGATATGGCTACACCTTC. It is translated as CASVPQGGDRYGYTF.

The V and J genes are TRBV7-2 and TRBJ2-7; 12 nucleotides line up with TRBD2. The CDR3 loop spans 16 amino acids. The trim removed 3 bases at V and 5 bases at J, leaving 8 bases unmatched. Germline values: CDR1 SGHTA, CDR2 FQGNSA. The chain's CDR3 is CASSFDSSGRAHEQYF. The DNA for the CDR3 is TGTGCCAGCAGCTTTGATTCTAGCGGGAGGGCTCACGAGCAGTACTTC.

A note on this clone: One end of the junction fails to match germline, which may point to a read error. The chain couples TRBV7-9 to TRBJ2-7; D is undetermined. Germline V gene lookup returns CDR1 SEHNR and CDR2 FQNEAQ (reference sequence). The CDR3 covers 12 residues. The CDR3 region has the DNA TGTTCCAGCAGCCTACGCCCTCACGAGCAGTACTTC. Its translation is CSSSLRPHEQYF.

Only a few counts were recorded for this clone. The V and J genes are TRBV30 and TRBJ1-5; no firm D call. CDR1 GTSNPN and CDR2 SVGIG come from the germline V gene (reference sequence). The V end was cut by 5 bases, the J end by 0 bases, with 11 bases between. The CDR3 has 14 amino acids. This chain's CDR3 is CAWAGGNSNQPQHF. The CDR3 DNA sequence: TGTGCCTGGGCGGGCGGGAATAGCAATCAGCCCCAGCATTTT. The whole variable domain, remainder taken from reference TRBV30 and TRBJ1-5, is SQTIHQWPATLVQPVGSPLSLECTVEGTSNPNLYWYRQAAGRGLQLLFYSVGIGQISSEVPQNLSASRPQDRQFILSSKKLLLSDSGFYLCAWAGGNSNQPQHFGDGTRLSIL.

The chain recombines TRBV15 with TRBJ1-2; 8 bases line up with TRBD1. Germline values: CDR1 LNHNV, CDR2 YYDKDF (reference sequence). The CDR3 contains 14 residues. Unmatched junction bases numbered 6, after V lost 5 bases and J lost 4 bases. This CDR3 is CATSVDREAYGYTF. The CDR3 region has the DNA TGTGCCACCAGCGTGGACAGGGAGGCCTATGGCTACACCTTC. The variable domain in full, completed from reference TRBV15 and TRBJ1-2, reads DAMVIQNPRYQVTQFGKPVTLSCSQTLNHNVMYWYQQKSSQAPKLLFHYYDKDFNNEADTPDNFQSRRPNTSFCFLDIRSPGLGDTAMYLCATSVDREAYGYTFGSGTRLTVV.

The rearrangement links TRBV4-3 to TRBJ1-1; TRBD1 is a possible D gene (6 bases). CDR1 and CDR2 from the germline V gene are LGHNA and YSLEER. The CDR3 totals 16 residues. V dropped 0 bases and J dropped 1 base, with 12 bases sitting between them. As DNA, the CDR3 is TGCGCCAGCAGCCAAGATCGGCAGGGGCAGAACACTGAAGCTTTCTTT. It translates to CASSQDRQGQNTEAFF.

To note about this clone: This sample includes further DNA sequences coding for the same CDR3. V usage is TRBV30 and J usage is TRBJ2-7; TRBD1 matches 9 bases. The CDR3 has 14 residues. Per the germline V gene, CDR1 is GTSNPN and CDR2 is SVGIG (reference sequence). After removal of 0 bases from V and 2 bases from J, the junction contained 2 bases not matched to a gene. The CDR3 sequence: CAWSVGTGTYEQYF. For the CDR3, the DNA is TGTGCCTGGAGTGTAGGGACAGGGACCTACGAGCAGTACTTC.

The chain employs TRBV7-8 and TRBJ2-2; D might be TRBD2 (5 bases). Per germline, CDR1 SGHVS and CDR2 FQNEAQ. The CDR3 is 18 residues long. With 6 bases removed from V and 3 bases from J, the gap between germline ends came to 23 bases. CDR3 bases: TGTGCCAGCAGTGACAAGAGGCTAGGAGGCGTCGACACCGGGGAGCTGTTTTTT. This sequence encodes CASSDKRLGGVDTGELFF.

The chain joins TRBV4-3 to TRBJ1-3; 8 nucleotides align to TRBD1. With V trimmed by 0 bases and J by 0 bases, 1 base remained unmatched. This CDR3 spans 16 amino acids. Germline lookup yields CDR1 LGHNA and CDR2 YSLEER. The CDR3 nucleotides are TGCGCCAGCAGCCAAGACACAGGGGGCTCTGGAAACACCATATATTTT. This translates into CASSQDTGGSGNTIYF.

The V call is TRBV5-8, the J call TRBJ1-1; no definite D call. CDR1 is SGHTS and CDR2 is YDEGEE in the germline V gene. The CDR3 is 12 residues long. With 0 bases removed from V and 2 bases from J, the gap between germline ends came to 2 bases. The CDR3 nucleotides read TGTGCCAGCAGCTTGGTAAACACTGAAGCTTTCTTT. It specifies CASSLVNTEAFF.

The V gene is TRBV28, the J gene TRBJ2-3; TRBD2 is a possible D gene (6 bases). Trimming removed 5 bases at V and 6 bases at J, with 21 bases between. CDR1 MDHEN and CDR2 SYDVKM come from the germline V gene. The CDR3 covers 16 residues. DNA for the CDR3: TGTGCCAGCAGTGGGGTTGGGCGGGGCACCCTGGATACGCAGTATTTT. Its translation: CASSGVGRGTLDTQYF.

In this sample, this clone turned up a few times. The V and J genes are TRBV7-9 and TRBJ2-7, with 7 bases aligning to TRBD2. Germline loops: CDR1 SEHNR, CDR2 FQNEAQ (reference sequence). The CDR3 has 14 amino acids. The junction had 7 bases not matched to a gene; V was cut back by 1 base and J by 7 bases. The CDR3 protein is CASSLVGGLGEQYF. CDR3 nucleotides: TGTGCCAGCAGCTTAGTGGGAGGGCTGGGGGAGCAGTACTTC.